These 23 T cell receptor beta chains share one sample of origin, sequenced in a study (dated by TCRdb to the mid-2010s). The library was built by means of RT-PCR. Sequencing was carried out with an Illumina MiSeq. Clones were called with MiXCR by TCRdb after fastp trimmed the public reads at Q25, and only in-frame beta chains were retained. When rows share a CDR3 protein, they turn into one entry using the most common DNA and genes. Across this sample there are about 680,000 distinct CDR3 sequences, with around 14% seen only once. 3.6% of the sample is in the top ten clones. The source material was memory CD4+ T cells from blood. These receptors were taken from a female donor in good health, serving as a healthy control.

The chain joins TRBV5-6 to TRBJ2-5, with 11 bases aligning to TRBD2. This CDR3 has 15 residues. V gave up 3 bases and J gave up 4 bases; unmatched junction bases: 5. CDR1 and CDR2 (germline): SGHDT, YYEEEE. CDR3: CASSSLAGGGETQYF. CDR3 DNA: TGTGCCAGCAGCTCGTTAGCGGGAGGGGGAGAGACCCAGTACTTC.

This clonotype was counted only a few times. J is TRBJ1-5 and V is TRBV7-9; D ambiguous. This CDR3 is 11 amino acids long. The V and J ends lost 10 bases and 5 bases respectively, with 9 bases between them. The germline gives CDR1 SEHNR, CDR2 FQNEAQ (reference sequence). The CDR3 loop is CATGSDQPQHF. The CDR3 DNA sequence: TGTGCCACCGGGTCGGATCAGCCCCAGCATTTT.

This clonotype was counted a few times. The chain is built from TRBV20-1 and TRBJ2-7; 11 nucleotides line up with TRBD2. This CDR3 is 15 amino acids long. The trim removed 1 base at V and 5 bases at J, leaving 7 bases unmatched. Germline V gives CDR1 DFQATT, CDR2 SNEGSKA (reference sequence). Here the CDR3 reads CSARGPTSGTDEQYF. CDR3 nucleotide sequence: TGCAGTGCTAGAGGTCCGACTAGCGGGACTGACGAGCAGTACTTC.

V is TRBV9 and J is TRBJ2-7; D possibly matches TRBD1 or TRBD2 (5 bases each). V gave up 2 bases and J gave up 1 base, with 13 bases separating them. This CDR3 is 15 amino acids long. Germline V CDR1 and CDR2: SGDLS, YYNGEE. Written as DNA, the CDR3 is TGTGCCAGCAGCGTCTCTGGGACGGGATCCTACGAGCAGTACTTC. It yields the protein CASSVSGTGSYEQYF.

A few counts support this clonotype. CDR3: CASSLVGGAGGYNEQFF. The CDR3 DNA follows: TGTGCCAGCAGCTTAGTGGGGGGAGCGGGAGGGTACAATGAGCAGTTCTTC. The chain has TRBV7-8 and TRBJ2-1, with TRBD2 matching over 10 bases. Looked up from germline, CDR1 is SGHVS and CDR2 is FQNEAQ. This CDR3 is 17 amino acids long. With V trimmed by 1 base and J by 4 bases, 7 bases remained unmatched. Looking up the rest from reference TRBV7-8 and TRBJ2-1 gives the full variable domain: GAGVSQSPRYKVAKRGQDVALRCDPISGHVSLFWYQQALGQGPEFLTYFQNEAQLDKSGLPSDRFFAERPEGSVSTLKIQRTQQEDSAVYLCASSLVGGAGGYNEQFFGPGTRLTVL.

V gene TRBV12-3 or TRBV12-4 combines with J gene TRBJ1-3, with 10 bases that match TRBD1. This CDR3 contains 15 residues. The trim removed 5 bases at V and 3 bases at J, leaving 4 bases unmatched. CDR3 sequence: CASSPTGGRGNTIYF. In DNA form, the CDR3 reads TGTGCCAGCAGTCCGACAGGGGGCCGTGGAAACACCATATATTTT.

The chain links TRBV24-1 to TRBJ2-5, with 8 bases that match TRBD2. The length of the CDR3 is 14 residues. Trimming cost V 3 bases and J 3 bases; bases outside gene matches: 2. Germline V gives CDR1 KGHDR, CDR2 SFDVKD. CDR3 in DNA: TGTGCCACCAGTGATACACTAGCGGAAGAGACCCAGTACTTC. This codes for CATSDTLAEETQYF.

V usage is TRBV3-1 and J usage is TRBJ2-3, with unresolved D. This CDR3 has 15 amino acids. Germline V gene sequence: CDR1 LGHDT, CDR2 YNNKEL (reference sequence). With 0 bases removed from V and 2 bases from J, the gap between germline ends came to 9 bases. The CDR3 protein is CASSQETAYTDTQYF. Written as DNA, the CDR3 is TGTGCCAGCAGCCAAGAAACGGCCTACACAGATACGCAGTATTTT.

This clonotype has only a few counts. The V call is TRBV30, the J call TRBJ1-5; D gene uncertain. CDR3 length: 12 amino acids. CDR1 is GTSNPN, CDR2 SVGIG, per germline (reference sequence). Trimming shortened V by 3 bases and J by 4 bases, and 7 bases separated the two germline ends. The CDR3 DNA reads TGTGCCTGGAGCTTCAAGAATCAGCCCCAGCATTTT. This translates into CAWSFKNQPQHF.

Many counts were recorded for this clonotype. The chain combines TRBV12-3 or TRBV12-4 with TRBJ2-7, with 9 bases aligning to TRBD1. The CDR3 sequence is 13 residues long. Trimming took 5 bases from V and 9 from J; bases not matched to a gene: 8. CDR3: CASSTAQGASQYF. DNA for the CDR3: TGTGCCAGCAGTACCGCACAGGGGGCCTCGCAGTACTTC.

This clonotype has more than one count but fewer than ten. The V gene is TRBV20-1, the J gene TRBJ2-3; D may correspond to TRBD1 or TRBD2 (5 bases each). Germline CDR1 is DFQATT and CDR2 is SNEGSKA (reference sequence). This CDR3 contains 15 residues. V lost 6 bases and J lost 0, with 16 bases in between. CDR3 DNA: TGCAGTGCGGACTCAAGACAGAGTAGCACAGATACGCAGTATTTT. Amino acid sequence: CSADSRQSSTDTQYF.

The chain couples TRBV6-1 to TRBJ2-3, with TRBD2 matching 15 bases. Germline V lookup: CDR1 MNHNS, CDR2 SASEGT. V was pared by 1 base and J by 4 bases, with 21 bases of the junction left unmatched. The CDR3 length is 23 residues. CDR3 DNA: TGTGCCAGCAGTGAAGTCGCGCGGGACGGAACGGGACTAGCGGGAGGCGACCCAGATACGCAGTATTTT. Its translation is CASSEVARDGTGLAGGDPDTQYF.

Only a few counts were recorded for this clonotype. The V call is TRBV12-3 or TRBV12-4, the J call TRBJ1-4; TRBD1 is a possible D gene (5 bases). This CDR3 has 13 amino acids. V was shortened by 6 bases and J by 7 bases, with 12 bases between the two germline ends. DNA of the CDR3: TGTGCCAGCAGATTATCGACAGCTGAAAAACTGTTTTTT. Translated: CASRLSTAEKLFF.

The V gene is TRBV4-2, the J gene TRBJ1-5; no clear D. V gave up 1 base and J gave up 0 bases, with 7 bases separating them. Looked up from germline, CDR1 is LGHNA and CDR2 is YNFKEQ. This CDR3 contains 15 residues. CDR3 in amino acids: CASSQGSGSNQPQHF. DNA of the CDR3: TGTGCCAGCAGCCAAGGCTCGGGTAGCAATCAGCCCCAGCATTTT.

This clonotype has a handful of counts. The chain has TRBV5-6 and TRBJ2-7, with 7 nucleotides matching TRBD2. This CDR3 contains 13 residues. Trimming took 0 bases from V and 5 from J; bases not matched to a gene: 2. Germline-derived CDR1 and CDR2 are SGHDT and YYEEEE. The chain's CDR3 is CASSLERGHEQYF. For the CDR3, the DNA is TGTGCCAGCAGCTTGGAGCGGGGCCACGAGCAGTACTTC.

Only a few counts were recorded for this clonotype. The rearrangement links TRBV7-3 to TRBJ2-6; D is unclear. CDR3 length: 17 amino acids. CDR1 is SGHTA and CDR2 is FQGTGA in the germline V gene. The V and J ends lost 2 bases and 0 bases respectively, with 11 bases between them. CDR3 sequence (DNA): TGTGCCAGCAGCTTACAGGTCCACTCCTCTGGGGCCAACGTCCTGACTTTC. Translated, it gives CASSLQVHSSGANVLTF.

The CDR3, as DNA: TGTGCCAGTAGTAGGACAGGGCGTTCTGCAGCTTTCTTT. This encodes CASSRTGRSAAFF. The chain recombines TRBV19 with TRBJ1-1, with 8 bases that match TRBD1. Trimming at V came to 4 bases and at J to 10 bases, leaving 8 bases not matched to a gene. The CDR3 has 13 residues. The germline CDR1 and CDR2 sequences are LNHDA and SQIVND (reference sequence).

The table lists this clonotype with a few counts. The rearrangement joins TRBV20-1 to TRBJ1-5, with TRBD1 matching over 9 bases. This CDR3 spans 13 amino acids. Germline CDR1 and CDR2: DFQATT and SNEGSKA (reference sequence). V lost 6 bases, J lost 6 bases, and 6 bases stayed unmatched. CDR3 sequence reads: CSARQGGGQPQHF. CDR3 DNA sequence: TGCAGTGCGAGACAGGGGGGAGGTCAGCCCCAGCATTTT.

The gene calls are TRBV29-1 and TRBJ2-2; TRBD2 aligns across 10 bases. This CDR3 has 14 residues. Germline V gene data show CDR1 as SQVTM and CDR2 as ANQGSEA. V shed 4 bases and J 7 bases; nucleotides not matched to a gene: 6. The DNA for the CDR3 is TGCAGCGTTGTTCTAGCGGGAGTCGGCGGGGAGCTGTTTTTT. The encoded protein is CSVVLAGVGGELFF.

This clonotype occurred a few times. The CDR3 spells CASTRGSNYGYTF. The DNA for the CDR3 is TGTGCCAGCACCAGAGGGAGCAACTATGGCTACACCTTC. This rearrangement joins TRBV12-3 or TRBV12-4 to TRBJ1-2; D ambiguous. The CDR3 runs 13 residues. V gave up 7 bases and J gave up 2 bases, with 11 bases separating them.

In its sample, this clonotype was seen many times. V gene TRBV7-6 combines with J gene TRBJ2-7, with 11 bases matching TRBD2. The germline CDR1 and CDR2 sequences are SGHVS and FNYEAQ. CDR3 length equals 15 residues. V trimming: 5 bases; J trimming: 6 bases; junction bases outside the gene matches: 9. CDR3 in DNA: TGTGCCAGCAGCCCGACTAGCGGGATTTCTTCCGAGCAGTACTTC. The encoded protein is CASSPTSGISSEQYF.

This clonotype was observed at least ten times. This chain uses TRBV5-1 with TRBJ2-1; 8 bases are shared with TRBD2. CDR3 length: 15 residues. V was pared by 4 bases and J by 3 bases, with 6 bases of the junction left unmatched. CDR1 and CDR2 from the germline V gene are SGHRS and YFSETQ. CDR3 in DNA: TGCGCCAGCAGCCCTTCAGCGGGGGACTACAATGAGCAGTTCTTC. This encodes CASSPSAGDYNEQFF.

The chain combines TRBV7-2 with TRBJ2-3; D perhaps matches TRBD1 (5 bases). CDR1 is SGHTA, CDR2 FQGNSA, per germline. Trimming took off 0 bases at V and 6 bases at J, with 13 bases between the two ends. CDR3 length: 15 amino acids. CDR3 bases: TGTGCCAGCAGCTTAGCCACAGGTTTGATGGATACGCAGTATTTT. It yields the protein CASSLATGLMDTQYF.